This T cell receptor (beta chain) was recorded in a study of shared clonotypes between healthy human individuals. Study outcomes and limitations: Investigators expected sequencing depth to affect clonotype sharing among donors. Among a few donors, roughly 5.4% of naive CD4 clonotypes were found in common.

CD45RA-negative memory and CD45RA+ naive subsets were split from the CD4+ cells. Per sorted-subset replicate PCR, input was 150 to 250 ng DNA, representing tens of thousands of T cell genomes. Method: immunoSEQ multiplex PCR; TCRdb's copy keeps in-frame clones and lacks some. The sample consists of 2 million to 2.5 million clones, over 90% of them appearing once. For this clone: Its antigen is unknown.

CDR1 and CDR2 from the germline V gene are SGHTA and FQGTGA. With V trimmed by 5 bases and J by 5 bases, 12 bases remained unmatched. This CDR3 is 17 amino acids long. Source material: naive CD4+ T cells from PBMCs. Subset here: CD45RA+ positively selected. The chain is built from TRBV7-3 and TRBJ2-1, with 10 bases matching TRBD2. This TCR was sampled from a young man in good health. Some clones in this sample may be carry-over from other donors' samples. The CDR3 DNA follows: TGTGCCAGCAGCCCCCGATCTAGCGGGAGTAGGGACAATGAGCAGTTCTTC. This encodes CASSPRSSGSRDNEQFF.